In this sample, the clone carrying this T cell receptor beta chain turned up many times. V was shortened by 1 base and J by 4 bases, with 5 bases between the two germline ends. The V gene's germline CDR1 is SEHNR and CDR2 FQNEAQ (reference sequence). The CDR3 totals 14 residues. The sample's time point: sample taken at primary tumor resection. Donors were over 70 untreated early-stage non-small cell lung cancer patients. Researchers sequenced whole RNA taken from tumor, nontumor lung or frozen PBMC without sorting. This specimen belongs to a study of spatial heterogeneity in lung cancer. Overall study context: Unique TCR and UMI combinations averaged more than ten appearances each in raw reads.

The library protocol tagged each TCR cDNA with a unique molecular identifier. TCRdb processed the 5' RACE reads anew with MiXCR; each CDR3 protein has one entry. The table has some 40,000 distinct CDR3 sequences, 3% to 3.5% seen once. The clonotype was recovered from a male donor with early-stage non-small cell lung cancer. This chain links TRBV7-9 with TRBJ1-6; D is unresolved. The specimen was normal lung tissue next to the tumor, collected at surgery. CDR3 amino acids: CASSLVDYNSPLHF. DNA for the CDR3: TGTGCCAGCAGCTTAGTGGATTATAATTCACCCCTCCACTTT. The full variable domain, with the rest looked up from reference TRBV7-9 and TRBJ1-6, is DTGVSQNPRHKITKRGQNVTFRCDPISEHNRLYWYRQTLGQGPEFLTYFQNEAQLEKSRLLSDRFSAERPKGSFSTLEIQRTEQGDSAMYLCASSLVDYNSPLHFGNGTRLTVT.